This is a list of T cell receptor beta chains from one sample in a study of CD8 T cells in ankylosing spondylitis. TCRdb independently ran MiXCR on the 5' RACE reads; one entry per CDR3 protein. Of over 600,000 distinct CDR3 sequences listed, around 17% are singletons. Input material: blood, either unsorted or a sorted T cell fraction (not recorded which). The origin of the receptors is a male donor with ankylosing spondylitis. The CDR3 runs from the conserved cysteine through the conserved F or W. The order of the fields is clone size, D gene, V gene, J gene, CDR3 DNA, CDR3 protein. The D gene is left open where the match is weak. Only part of the rows carry a size: once, few, many, or a class if the clone is expanded.

>-|TRBD1|TRBV12-3/TRBV12-4|TRBJ1-5
TGTGCCAGCATACCTCAGGGGGCCAGCAATCAGCCCCAGCATTTT
CASIPQGASNQPQHF
>-|TRBD2|TRBV12-3/TRBV12-4|TRBJ2-3
TGTGCCAGCAGCCCCCGACGGGAGGCAGATACGCAGTATTTT
CASSPRREADTQYF
>few|-|TRBV6-1|TRBJ1-5
TGTGCCAGCAGGCCGTTTTTGGGAGCGCCCCAGCATTTT
CASRPFLGAPQHF
>few|-|TRBV29-1|TRBJ2-1
TGCAGCGTTCCCGGGACGGCCTCCTACAATGAGCAGTTCTTC
CSVPGTASYNEQFF
>-|-|TRBV4-2|TRBJ2-3
TGTGCCAGCAGCCAAGATTATCCAGGGAGCACAGATACGCAGTATTTT
CASSQDYPGSTDTQYF
>-|-|TRBV11-2|TRBJ1-3
TGTGCCAGCAGCTCTAAACCTTCAATGGGATCTGGAAACACCATATATTTT
CASSSKPSMGSGNTIYF
>few|-|TRBV30|TRBJ1-2
TGTGCCGCCTCGGTAAAGCCGGGGTATGGCTACACCTTC
CAASVKPGYGYTF
>few|-|TRBV12-3/TRBV12-4|TRBJ1-1
TGTGCCAGCAGCGCTCCGGGCCAAGTACGGGGAGCTTTCTTT
CASSAPGQVRGAFF
>-|-|TRBV3-1|TRBJ2-7
TGTGCCAGCAGCCAATCGGCGCTCGGGGAGCAGTACTTC
CASSQSALGEQYF
>-|TRBD1|TRBV28|TRBJ1-5
TGTGCCAGCATCACAGGGGCGCAGCCCCAGCATTTT
CASITGAQPQHF
>many|TRBD1|TRBV4-2|TRBJ2-4
TGTGCCAGCAACCCCGGGACAGGCGACAAAAACATTCAGTACTTC
CASNPGTGDKNIQYF
>-|-|TRBV29-1|TRBJ2-5
TGCAGCGTTGAAGATGGCCTAGAGACCCAGTACTTC
CSVEDGLETQYF
>few|-|TRBV5-1|TRBJ1-2
TGCGCCAGCAGCTTGCCCGGGACGGATGGCTACACCTTC
CASSLPGTDGYTF
>-|-|TRBV12-3/TRBV12-4|TRBJ2-7
TGTGCCAGCAGTTTAACAACCGCCTGGGAGCAGTACTTC
CASSLTTAWEQYF
>-|-|TRBV3-1|TRBJ2-3
TGTGCCAGCAGCCAAGATGAGGCAGGGGGCACAGATACGCAGTATTTT
CASSQDEAGGTDTQYF
>few|TRBD2|TRBV29-1|TRBJ2-1
TGCAGCGGGACTAGCTCCCCCCGGGGTGAGCAGTTCTTC
CSGTSSPRGEQFF
>once|TRBD2|TRBV27|TRBJ2-7
TGTGCCAGCAGCCTAGCGGGAGGTGGATCGGGAGAGCAGTACTTC
CASSLAGGGSGEQYF
>-|-|TRBV29-1|TRBJ2-7
TGCTGCGTCCGGTCTCTAGGTGACGAGCAGTACTTC
CCVRSLGDEQYF
>-|-|TRBV10-2|TRBJ1-6
TGCGCCAGCAGTGAGCCTCCTAGACTAGTCCATAATTCACCCCTCCACTTT
CASSEPPRLVHNSPLHF
>few|-|TRBV5-1|TRBJ1-1
TGCGCCAGCAGCTTTGAGGTGGGACTATCGAACACTGAAGCTTTCTTT
CASSFEVGLSNTEAFF
>few|-|TRBV11-2|TRBJ2-7
TGTGCCAGCAGCTTCTACGACAGATTCTCCTACGAGCAGTACTTC
CASSFYDRFSYEQYF
>few|-|TRBV29-1|TRBJ1-4
TGCAGCGTTGGTGGGGGTGAAAAACTGTTTTTT
CSVGGGEKLFF